This T cell receptor beta chain was identified in a study of cytotoxic CD8 clonotypes in ibrutinib-treated CLL. Study-level points and caveats: Clonality was higher at baseline than in age-matched healthy donors and tracked circulating CD8+ T-cell counts.

As concerns this clone: Its antigen is still unknown.

The repertoire was sequenced with immunoSEQ multiplex PCR; TCRdb's copy has only in-frame clones and lacks some. In the table there are 250,000 to 350,000 clones, around 77% of which are singletons. Germline trimming cut 4 bases from V and 6 bases from J; bases unmatched to any gene: 4. The CDR3 consists of 12 residues. Looked up from germline, CDR1 is SQVTM and CDR2 is ANQGSEA. The gene calls are TRBV29-1 and TRBJ1-2; 8 bases line up with TRBD1. The specimen comprised PBMCs, sampled at disease progression, from a patient treated with ibrutinib. The receptor was derived from a human donor with chronic lymphocytic leukemia. This CDR3 reads CSVAGRGHGYTF. The DNA for the CDR3 is TGCAGCGTTGCGGGCAGGGGGCATGGCTACACCTTC.